This T cell receptor (beta chain) appears in the sequencing data of a study of glioma-infiltrating T cells. In the study overall: Presurgical dexamethasone in glioma patients lasted six or fewer days.

General study findings and limits: Tissue and blood shared very few CDR3 sequences.

The iRepertoire nested amplicon-rescue multiplex PCR amplified TCR alpha and beta CDR3s from RNA. TCRdb passed the multiplex PCR reads through MiXCR, listing each CDR3 protein once. The table includes 300,000 to 400,000 distinct CDR3 sequences, roughly two fifths detected once. This clonotype showed up many times. Its antigen is still unknown. The clonotype originates from a human donor with low-grade glioma or glioblastoma, undergoing nonglioma brain surgery, or in good health (not recorded which). The sample comprised glioma tissue, nonneoplastic brain tissue, or PBMCs (not recorded which).

The CDR3 bases are TGTGCCAGCAGCCAGGGAATTGGGCAGTTCTTC. Amino acid sequence: CASSQGIGQFF. The rearrangement uses TRBV4-2 and TRBJ2-1; no reliable D call. With 3 bases removed from V and 12 bases from J, the gap between germline ends came to 9 bases. Germline-derived CDR1 and CDR2 are LGHNA and YNFKEQ. The CDR3 contains 11 residues.